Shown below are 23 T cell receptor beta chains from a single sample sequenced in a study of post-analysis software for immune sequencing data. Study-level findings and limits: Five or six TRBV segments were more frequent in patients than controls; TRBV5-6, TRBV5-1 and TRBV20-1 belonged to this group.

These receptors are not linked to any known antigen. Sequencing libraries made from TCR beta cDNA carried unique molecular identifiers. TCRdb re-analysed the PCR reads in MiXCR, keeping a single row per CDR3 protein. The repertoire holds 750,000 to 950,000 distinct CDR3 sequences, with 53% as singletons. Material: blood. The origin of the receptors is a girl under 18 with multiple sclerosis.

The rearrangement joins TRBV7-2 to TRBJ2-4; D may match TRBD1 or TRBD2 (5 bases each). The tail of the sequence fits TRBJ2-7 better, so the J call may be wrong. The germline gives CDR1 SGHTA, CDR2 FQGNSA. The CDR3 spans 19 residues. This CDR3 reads CASSAWGPHGGLKQDEQYF. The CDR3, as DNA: TGTGCCAGCAGCGCTTGGGGCCCCCACGGCGGACTTAAGCAGGACGAGCAGTACTTC.

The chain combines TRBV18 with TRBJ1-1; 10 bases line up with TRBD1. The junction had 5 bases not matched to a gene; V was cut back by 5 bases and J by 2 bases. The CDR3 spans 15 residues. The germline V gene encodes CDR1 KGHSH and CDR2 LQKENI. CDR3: CASSAKTGGNTEAFF. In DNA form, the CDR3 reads TGTGCCAGCTCAGCTAAGACAGGGGGCAACACTGAAGCTTTCTTT. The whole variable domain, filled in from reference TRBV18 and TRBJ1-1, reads NAGVMQNPRHLVRRRGQEARLRCSPMKGHSHVYWYRQLPEEGLKFMVYLQKENIIDESGMPKERFSAEFPKEGPSILRIQQVVRGDSAAYFCASSAKTGGNTEAFFGQGTRLTVV.

This CDR3 is CASSLKQGTEAFF. The CDR3 coding sequence is TGTGCCAGCAGCTTAAAACAGGGCACTGAAGCTTTCTTT. V usage is TRBV7-2 and J usage is TRBJ1-1; weak D call: TRBD1 (6 bases). Germline V gene sequence: CDR1 SGHTA, CDR2 FQGNSA. V lost 2 bases and J lost 4, with 8 bases in between. The CDR3 loop spans 13 amino acids.

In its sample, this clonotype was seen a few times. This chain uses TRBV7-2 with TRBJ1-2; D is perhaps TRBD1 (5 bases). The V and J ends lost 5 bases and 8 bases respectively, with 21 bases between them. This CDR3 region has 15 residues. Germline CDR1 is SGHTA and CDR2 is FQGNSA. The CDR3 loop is CASSTTAGTRDGYTF. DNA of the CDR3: TGTGCCAGCAGCACAACCGCCGGGACCAGGGACGGCTACACCTTC.

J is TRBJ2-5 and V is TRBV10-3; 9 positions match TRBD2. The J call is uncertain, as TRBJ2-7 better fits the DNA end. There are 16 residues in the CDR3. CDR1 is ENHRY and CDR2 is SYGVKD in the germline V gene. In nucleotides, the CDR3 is TGTGCCATCAGTCCCGTTAGCGGGAGCTCTATGTACGAGCAGTACTTC. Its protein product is CAISPVSGSSMYEQYF.

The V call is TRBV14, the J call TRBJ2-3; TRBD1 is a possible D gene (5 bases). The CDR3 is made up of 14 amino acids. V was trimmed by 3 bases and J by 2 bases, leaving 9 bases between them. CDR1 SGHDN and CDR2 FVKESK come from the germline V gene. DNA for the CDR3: TGTGCCAGCAGCCAGATCAGGGTCACAGATACGCAGTATTTT. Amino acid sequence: CASSQIRVTDTQYF.

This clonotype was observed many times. The CDR3 DNA reads as TGTGCCAGCAGCCAAGAAGCGAGACAGGGTTACTACGAGCAGTACTTC. It encodes CASSQEARQGYYEQYF. This chain uses TRBV4-2 with TRBJ2-7; 7 nucleotides line up with TRBD1. With 0 bases clipped from V and 3 bases from J, the junction kept 8 bases outside the gene matches. Germline V CDR1 and CDR2: LGHNA, YNFKEQ. This CDR3 comprises 16 residues.

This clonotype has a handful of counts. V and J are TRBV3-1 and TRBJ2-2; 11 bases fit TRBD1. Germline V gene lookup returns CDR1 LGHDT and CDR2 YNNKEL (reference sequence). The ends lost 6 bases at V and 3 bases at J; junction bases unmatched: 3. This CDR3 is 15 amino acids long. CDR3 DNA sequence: TGTGCCAGCAGGCTGGGACAGGGGGACACCGGGGAGCTGTTTTTT. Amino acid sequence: CASRLGQGDTGELFF.

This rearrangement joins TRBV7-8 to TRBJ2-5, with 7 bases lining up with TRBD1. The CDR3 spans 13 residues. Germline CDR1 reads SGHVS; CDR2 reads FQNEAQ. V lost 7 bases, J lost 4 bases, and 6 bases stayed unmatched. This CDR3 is CASIDRVIETQYF. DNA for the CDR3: TGTGCCAGCATTGACAGGGTGATAGAGACCCAGTACTTC.

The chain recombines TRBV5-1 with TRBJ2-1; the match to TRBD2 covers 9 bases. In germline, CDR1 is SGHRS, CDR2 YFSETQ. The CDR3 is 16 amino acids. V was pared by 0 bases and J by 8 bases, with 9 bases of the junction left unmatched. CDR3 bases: TGCGCCAGCAGCTTGGTGACTAGCGGAGGCGTGGATGAGCAGTTCTTC. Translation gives CASSLVTSGGVDEQFF.

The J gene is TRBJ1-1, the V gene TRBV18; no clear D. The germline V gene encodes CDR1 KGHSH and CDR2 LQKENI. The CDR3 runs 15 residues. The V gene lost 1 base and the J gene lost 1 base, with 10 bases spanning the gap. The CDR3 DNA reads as TGTGCCAGCTCACCACTCGAGGGCTGGAACACTGAAGCTTTCTTT. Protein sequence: CASSPLEGWNTEAFF.

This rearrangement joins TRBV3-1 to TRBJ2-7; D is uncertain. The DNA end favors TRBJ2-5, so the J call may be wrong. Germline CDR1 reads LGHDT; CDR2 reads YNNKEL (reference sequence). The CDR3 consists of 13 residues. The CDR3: CASSQDLLETQYF. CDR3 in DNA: TGTGCCAGCAGCCAAGATTTATTGGAGACCCAGTACTTC.

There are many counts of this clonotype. This CDR3 reads CSARSAGPYEQYF. For the CDR3, the DNA is TGCAGTGCTAGGTCCGCAGGGCCATACGAGCAGTACTTC. The J gene is TRBJ2-7, the V gene TRBV20-1; a possible D gene is TRBD1 (5 bases). The CDR3 runs to 13 residues. CDR1 and CDR2 (germline): DFQATT, SNEGSKA (reference sequence). V was cut by 3 bases and J by 4 bases, with 13 bases left in between.

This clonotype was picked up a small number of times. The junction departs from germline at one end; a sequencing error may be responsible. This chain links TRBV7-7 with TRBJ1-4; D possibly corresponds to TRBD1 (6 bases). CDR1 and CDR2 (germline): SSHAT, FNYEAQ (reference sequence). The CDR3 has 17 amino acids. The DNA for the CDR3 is TGTGCTAGCAGCCAGGGGCGCAACCGGGGATCTAATGAAAAACTGTTTTTT. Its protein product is CASSQGRNRGSNEKLFF. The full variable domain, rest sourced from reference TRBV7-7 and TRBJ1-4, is GAGVSQSPRYKVTKRGQDVTLRCDPISSHATLYWYQQALGQGPEFLTYFNYEAQPDKSGLPSDRFSAERPEGSISTLTIQRTEQRDSAMYRCASSQGRNRGSNEKLFFGSGTQLSVL.

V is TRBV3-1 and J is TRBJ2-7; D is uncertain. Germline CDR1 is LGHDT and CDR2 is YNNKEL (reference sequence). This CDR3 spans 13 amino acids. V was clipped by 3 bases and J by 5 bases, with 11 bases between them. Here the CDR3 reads CASSHPPKDEQYF. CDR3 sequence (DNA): TGTGCCAGCAGCCACCCGCCCAAGGACGAGCAGTACTTC.

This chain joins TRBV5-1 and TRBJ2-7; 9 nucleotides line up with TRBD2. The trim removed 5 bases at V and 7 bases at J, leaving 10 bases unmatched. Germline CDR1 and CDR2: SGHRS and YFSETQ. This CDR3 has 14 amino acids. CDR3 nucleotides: TGCGCCAGCAGTGATAGCGGGAGTGGAGGTGAGCAGTACTTC. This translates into CASSDSGSGGEQYF.

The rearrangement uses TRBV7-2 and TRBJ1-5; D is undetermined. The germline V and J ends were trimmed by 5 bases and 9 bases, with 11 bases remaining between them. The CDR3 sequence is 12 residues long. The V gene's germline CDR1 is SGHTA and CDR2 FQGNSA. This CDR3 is CASSHYQGPQHF. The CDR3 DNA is TGTGCCAGCAGCCATTATCAAGGGCCCCAGCATTTT.

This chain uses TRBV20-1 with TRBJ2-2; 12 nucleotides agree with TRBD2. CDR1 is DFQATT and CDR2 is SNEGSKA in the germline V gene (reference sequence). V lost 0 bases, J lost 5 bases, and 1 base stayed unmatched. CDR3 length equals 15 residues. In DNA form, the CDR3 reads TGCAGTGCTAGAGAGACTAGCGGGAGAACCGGGGAGCTGTTTTTT. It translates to CSARETSGRTGELFF.

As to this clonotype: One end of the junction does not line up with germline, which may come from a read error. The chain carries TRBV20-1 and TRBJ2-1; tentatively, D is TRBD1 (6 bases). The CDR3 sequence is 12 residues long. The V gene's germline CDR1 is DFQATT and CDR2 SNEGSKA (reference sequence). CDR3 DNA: TGCAGTGCCGAGACAGGCTTGAGTGAGCAGTGCTTC. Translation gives CSAETGLSEQCF.

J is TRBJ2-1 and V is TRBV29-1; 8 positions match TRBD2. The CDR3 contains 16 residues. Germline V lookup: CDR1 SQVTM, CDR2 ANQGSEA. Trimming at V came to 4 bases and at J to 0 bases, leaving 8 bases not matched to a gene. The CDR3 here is CSVGWAGGGSYNEQFF. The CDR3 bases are TGCAGCGTTGGTTGGGCGGGGGGAGGCTCCTACAATGAGCAGTTCTTC.

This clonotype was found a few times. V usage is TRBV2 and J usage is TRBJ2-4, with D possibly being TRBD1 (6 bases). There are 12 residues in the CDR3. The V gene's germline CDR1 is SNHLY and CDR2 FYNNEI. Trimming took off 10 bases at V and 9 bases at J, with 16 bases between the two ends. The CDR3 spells CATSGEPGIQYF. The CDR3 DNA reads TGTGCCACCTCAGGGGAGCCAGGCATTCAGTACTTC. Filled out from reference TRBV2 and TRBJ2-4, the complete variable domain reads EPEVTQTPSHQVTQMGQEVILRCVPISNHLYFYWYRQILGQKVEFLVSFYNNEISEKSEIFDDQFSVERPDGSNFTLKIRSTKLEDSAMYFCATSGEPGIQYFGAGTRLSVL.

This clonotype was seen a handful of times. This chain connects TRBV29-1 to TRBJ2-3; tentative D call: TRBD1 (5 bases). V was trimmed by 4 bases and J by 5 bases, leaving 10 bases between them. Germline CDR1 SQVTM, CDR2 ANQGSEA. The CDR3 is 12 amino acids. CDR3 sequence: CSVVRGGDTQYF. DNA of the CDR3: TGCAGCGTTGTAAGGGGCGGAGATACGCAGTATTTT.

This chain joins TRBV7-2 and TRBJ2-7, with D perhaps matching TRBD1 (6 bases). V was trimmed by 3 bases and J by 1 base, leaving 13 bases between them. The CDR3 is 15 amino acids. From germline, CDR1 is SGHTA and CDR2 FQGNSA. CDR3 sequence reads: CASSLQQGSSYEQYF. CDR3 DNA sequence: TGTGCCAGCAGCTTGCAACAGGGTTCATCCTACGAGCAGTACTTC. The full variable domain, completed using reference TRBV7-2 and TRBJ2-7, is GAGVSQSPSNKVTEKGKDVELRCDPISGHTALYWYRQSLGQGLEFLIYFQGNSAPDKSGLPSDRFSAERTGGSVSTLTIQRTQQEDSAVYLCASSLQQGSSYEQYFGPGTRLTVT.